This TCR beta chain derives from a study of blood T cell repertoires in COVID-19. Study summary: Acute and convalescent COVID-19 specimens originated in the United States, Italy and Spain.

CDR1 and CDR2 from the germline V gene are SGHTA and FQGNSA. The V and J ends lost 0 bases and 3 bases respectively, with 6 bases between them. CDR3 size: 13 residues. In the original processing: Counts of nucleated cells, estimated from reference gene primer amplification, were obtained. The table came from immunoSEQ multiplex PCR; TCRdb's copy has only in-frame clones and leaves some out. The V and J calls and clone size are taken from that table; D and trimming were inferred from the DNA. The table lists about 180,000 clones, 65% to 90% of them singletons. This TCR was sampled from a man between 45 and 60 years old with active or convalescent COVID-19. This chain joins TRBV7-2 and TRBJ2-7; weak D call: TRBD1 (5 bases). The specimen was peripheral blood. In DNA, the CDR3 is TGTGCCAGCAGCTTAGCCACAGGCTACGAGCAGTACTTC. Translation gives CASSLATGYEQYF. The full variable domain, completed using reference TRBV7-2 and TRBJ2-7, is GAGVSQSPSNKVTEKGKDVELRCDPISGHTALYWYRQSLGQGLEFLIYFQGNSAPDKSGLPSDRFSAERTGGSVSTLTIQRTQQEDSAVYLCASSLATGYEQYFGPGTRLTVT.